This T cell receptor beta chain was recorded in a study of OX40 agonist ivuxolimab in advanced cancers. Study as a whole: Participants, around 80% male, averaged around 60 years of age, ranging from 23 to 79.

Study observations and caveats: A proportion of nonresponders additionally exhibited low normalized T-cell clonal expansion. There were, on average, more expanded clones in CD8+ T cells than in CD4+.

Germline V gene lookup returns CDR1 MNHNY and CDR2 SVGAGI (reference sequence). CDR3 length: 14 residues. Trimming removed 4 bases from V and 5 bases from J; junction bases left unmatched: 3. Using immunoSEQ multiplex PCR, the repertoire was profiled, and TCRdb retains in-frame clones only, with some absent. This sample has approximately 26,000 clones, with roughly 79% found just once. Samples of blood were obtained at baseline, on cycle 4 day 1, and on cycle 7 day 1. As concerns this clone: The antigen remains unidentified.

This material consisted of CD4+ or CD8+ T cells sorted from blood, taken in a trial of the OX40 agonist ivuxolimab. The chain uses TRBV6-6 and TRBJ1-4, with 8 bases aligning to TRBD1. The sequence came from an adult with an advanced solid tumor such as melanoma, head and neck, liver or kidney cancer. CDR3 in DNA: TGTGCCAGCAGTTCCTGGACAGGGAATGAAAAACTGTTTTTT. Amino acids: CASSSWTGNEKLFF.